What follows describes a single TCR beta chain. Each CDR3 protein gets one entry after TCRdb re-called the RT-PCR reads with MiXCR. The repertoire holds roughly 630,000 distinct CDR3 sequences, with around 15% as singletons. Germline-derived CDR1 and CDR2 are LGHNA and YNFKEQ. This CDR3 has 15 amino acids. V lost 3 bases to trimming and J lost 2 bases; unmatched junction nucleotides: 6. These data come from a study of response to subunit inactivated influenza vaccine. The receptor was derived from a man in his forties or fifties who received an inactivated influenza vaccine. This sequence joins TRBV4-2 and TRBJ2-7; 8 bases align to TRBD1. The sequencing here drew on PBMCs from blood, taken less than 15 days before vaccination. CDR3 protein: CASSHDRGPTYEQYF. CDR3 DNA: TGTGCCAGCAGCCATGACAGGGGACCTACCTACGAGCAGTACTTC.